The following is a T cell receptor beta chain sequence with its context. The antigen this receptor binds is unknown. No much larger clone exists at a distance of one base, and base qualities are not known. This sample is drawn from a study of T cell responses to AZD1222 COVID-19 vaccine (dated by TCRdb to 2020 to 2023). For context, the study as a whole: A total of 230 to 250 trial participants underwent TCR sequencing, of whom 207 received two doses of AZD1222 and approximately 25 received two doses of the MenACWY control vaccine. Trial participants were enrolled into age subgroups of 18-55, 56-69 and 70-plus years, which contained about 150, 28 and 57 TCR-sequenced participants, respectively.

The sample's time point label, in plain terms: about 28 days (+/-7) after the second vaccine dose. AZD1222 recipients given second doses at about 4 weeks or at about 12 weeks were pooled, since spike-specific TCR depth and breadth were not found to differ between the two schedules. Samples from vaccinated people were obtained from the UK trials COV001 and COV002, which included a single-blind randomized controlled phase 2/3 trial of AZD1222 (ChAdOx1 nCoV-19) in healthy adults. For TCRbeta chain sequencing, PBMC samples from trial participants were taken at day 0 and at day 28 after the second dose. General findings and caveats noted by the study authors: Nearly half of unique spike-specific TCRs reportedly recognized epitopes outside regions mutated in the B.1.351 and B.1.1.7 variants. Spike-specific TCR breadth and depth rose significantly after two AZD1222 doses compared with day 0 and with MenACWY recipients. Most participants were white British and females outnumbered males, and the authors suggested that clonal diversity may have been underestimated. Because no day 14 peak-response samples were available, the repertoires could be characterized only after the peak T cell response. Only six AZD1222 recipients were SARS-CoV-2 seropositive at baseline, limiting conclusions about previously exposed vaccinees. The 56-69-year group was small, and its depth increase did not reach significance, likely because of low power. The whole spike protein was spanned by vaccine-associated CD4 TCRs, and dominant responses were seen in regions 160-218 and 743-854.

The CDR3 regions of human TCRbeta chains were analyzed by immunosequencing. The original pipeline was this. Repertoire TCRs were checked for matches against a reference library of SARS-CoV-2-specific TCRs that had been generated using the MIRA antigen-specificity platform. Breadth meant the fraction of unique TCRs that were SARS-CoV-2-associated, whereas depth meant the fraction of total T cells that were SARS-CoV-2-associated. Using the MIRA data, each spike-specific TCR was assigned both to the spike region to which the TCR was reactive and to a CD4 or CD8 class. Log10-transformed breadth and depth values were compared by one-way ANOVA with Sidak's multiple comparisons tests. What TCRdb holds here is the immuneACCESS table cut down to in-frame rearrangements. Part of the clones is not present; checked against another copy, under half of the missing clones reflect an unresolved V gene, and the others are unexplained. The DNA was the basis for D and trimming; V, J and clone size are from that table. The sample table contains about 52,000 clones; only one count was recorded for 87% of them. 2% to 3% of the sample lies in the top ten.

The germline V gene (reference sequence) gives CDR1 as LNHDA and CDR2 as SQIVND. V is shortened by 3 bases, J by 8 bases, and the region joining them spans 13 bases. The CDR3 holds 14 amino acids from the cysteine to the phenylalanine. The CDR3 DNA has 42 bases and is translated from base 1. The sequences come from peripheral blood, collected 28 days after the second AZD1222 dose. The sequence came from an adult who received the AZD1222 COVID-19 vaccine. The receptor chain draws on TRBV19 and TRBJ1-4; the D gene is not confidently resolved. CDR3 loop: CASSIVPSGEKLFF. The DNA is as follows: TGTGCCAGTAGTATCGTCCCCTCCGGGGAAAAACTGTTTTTT.